One and the same sample provided the 29 T cell receptor beta chains below, sequenced in a study of cytomegalovirus exposure and HLA in healthy donors. PCR employed 60 Vbeta and 13 Jbeta primers. Measured with immunoSEQ multiplex PCR; TCRdb has only the in-frame clones, and not every one. Here the sample spans 180,000 or so clones, approximately 67% being singletons. The sequencing sample was made of PBMCs. The receptors were gathered from a middle-aged man in good health and CMV-seronegative.

This sequence joins TRBV30 and TRBJ2-7; a weak D match, TRBD1 (6 bases). Trimming removed 2 bases at V and 2 bases at J, with 16 bases between. The CDR3 is made up of 15 amino acids. The V gene's germline CDR1 is GTSNPN and CDR2 SVGIG (reference sequence). CDR3 in DNA: TGTGCCTGGAGTAAGAAGGACAGAGTTCCCTACGAGCAGTACTTC. As protein: CAWSKKDRVPYEQYF.

The chain uses TRBV5-1 and TRBJ2-2; TRBD2 agrees at 10 bases. Unmatched junction bases numbered 7, after V lost 4 bases and J lost 7 bases. There are 15 residues in the CDR3. Per germline, CDR1 SGHRS and CDR2 YFSETQ. The CDR3 protein is CASSPSGGAGGELFF. The CDR3, as DNA: TGCGCCAGCAGCCCCAGCGGGGGGGCAGGCGGGGAGCTGTTTTTT.

The chain is built from TRBV7-2 and TRBJ2-1; D might be TRBD2 (5 bases). CDR3 length equals 13 residues. Germline V gene sequence: CDR1 SGHTA, CDR2 FQGNSA. V was clipped by 4 bases and J by 7 bases, with 11 bases between them. CDR3 in DNA: TGTGCCAGCAGCTCTAGCCCTCTTAATGAGCAGTTCTTC. Translated: CASSSSPLNEQFF.

The chain employs TRBV7-9 and TRBJ2-5, with D possibly TRBD1 on 7 matching bases. The tail of the sequence fits TRBJ2-7 better, so the J call may be wrong. The CDR3 consists of 16 residues. CDR1 and CDR2 from the germline V gene are SEHNR and FQNEAQ (reference sequence). Written as DNA, the CDR3 is TGTGCCAGCAGCTCAACCAGGGGGGCGGGCTCCTACGAGCAGTACTTC. Its translation is CASSSTRGAGSYEQYF.

This sequence joins TRBV27 and TRBJ1-1, with 8 bases aligning to TRBD1. The ends lost 1 base at V and 4 bases at J; junction bases unmatched: 2. The germline V gene has CDR1 MNHEY and CDR2 SMNVEV (reference sequence). The length of the CDR3 is 14 residues. CDR3 DNA: TGTGCCAGCAGTTTATACAGGGGGTCCACTGAAGCTTTCTTT. It specifies CASSLYRGSTEAFF.

The J gene is TRBJ2-1, the V gene TRBV4-3, with TRBD2 identical over 12 bases. This CDR3 contains 16 residues. The germline gives CDR1 LGHNA, CDR2 YSLEER. V lost 0 bases and J lost 9; bases outside the gene matches: 6. CDR3 sequence: CASSQDLASGRGEQFF. As DNA, the CDR3 is TGCGCCAGCAGCCAAGATCTGGCTAGCGGGAGGGGTGAGCAGTTCTTC.

The rearrangement links TRBV27 to TRBJ2-3; tentative D call: TRBD2 (6 bases). Germline V CDR1 and CDR2: MNHEY, SMNVEV (reference sequence). This CDR3 has 14 residues. Trimming removed 6 bases at V and 6 bases at J, with 16 bases between. The CDR3, as DNA: TGTGCCAGCAGCCCCGGAGGAAGCGGGGATACGCAGTATTTT. Translated, it gives CASSPGGSGDTQYF.

V usage is TRBV29-1 and J usage is TRBJ1-1, with D tentatively TRBD1 (5 bases). With 2 bases removed from V and 5 bases from J, the gap between germline ends came to 9 bases. This CDR3 contains 12 residues. In germline, CDR1 is SQVTM, CDR2 ANQGSEA. The CDR3 here is CSVEQGKTEAFF. CDR3 DNA: TGCAGCGTTGAACAGGGTAAAACTGAAGCTTTCTTT.

The CDR3 bases are TGTGCCAGCAGCCAAACTGGGACAGTCTACGAGCAGTACTTC. It yields the protein CASSQTGTVYEQYF. V usage is TRBV14 and J usage is TRBJ2-7, with 7 bases aligning to TRBD1. The CDR3 loop spans 14 amino acids. The germline V gene has CDR1 SGHDN and CDR2 FVKESK. J gave up 3 bases and V 2 bases, and 4 bases lay outside the gene matches.

The genes are TRBV5-1 and TRBJ1-3; D might be TRBD1 (5 bases). Trimming took off 2 bases at V and 2 bases at J, with 14 bases between the two ends. This CDR3 is 16 amino acids long. The germline gives CDR1 SGHRS, CDR2 YFSETQ. CDR3 protein: CASSLSGINPGNTIYF. In nucleotides, the CDR3 is TGCGCCAGCAGCTTATCAGGGATTAACCCTGGAAACACCATATATTTT.

As regards this clone: Different DNA sequences within this sample yield the same CDR3. CDR3 bases: TGCGCCAGCAGAGGCGGAGAGACCCAGTACTTC. Encoded protein: CASRGGETQYF. The chain carries TRBV5-1 and TRBJ2-5; D gene unclear. V lost 5 bases and J 4 bases, leaving 6 bases between the germline ends. Germline CDR1 and CDR2: SGHRS and YFSETQ. This CDR3 comprises 11 residues.

The rearrangement links TRBV5-5 to TRBJ1-5; D is possibly TRBD1 (6 bases). Germline V gene data show CDR1 as SGHKS and CDR2 as YYEKEE (reference sequence). This CDR3 is built from 17 residues. The germline V and J ends were trimmed by 0 bases and 4 bases, with 17 bases remaining between them. As DNA, the CDR3 is TGTGCCAGCAGCTTGGGATCAGGGGCGCGCCTTAATCAGCCCCAGCATTTT. It is translated as CASSLGSGARLNQPQHF.

The J gene is TRBJ2-1, the V gene TRBV7-9; D is perhaps TRBD2 (5 bases). Germline V lookup: CDR1 SEHNR, CDR2 FQNEAQ (reference sequence). The V and J ends lost 1 base and 1 base respectively, with 11 bases between them. The CDR3 covers 16 residues. The CDR3 nucleotides read TGTGCCAGCAGCTTAGGAGGGAGTAGGTCCTACAATGAGCAGTTCTTC. Translated, it gives CASSLGGSRSYNEQFF.

The chain joins TRBV19 to TRBJ1-4; 12 nucleotides match TRBD1. CDR1 is LNHDA, CDR2 SQIVND, per germline (reference sequence). The junction had 10 bases not matched to a gene; V was cut back by 7 bases and J by 4 bases. The CDR3 sequence is 17 residues long. The CDR3 here is CASTPGTGGGFNEKLFF. CDR3 in DNA: TGTGCCAGTACCCCAGGGACAGGGGGCGGTTTTAATGAAAAACTGTTTTTT.

This chain uses TRBV6-1 with TRBJ1-2, with 8 nucleotides matching TRBD1. J gave up 4 bases and V 4 bases, and 8 bases lay outside the gene matches. This CDR3 has 15 amino acids. Germline V lookup: CDR1 MNHNS, CDR2 SASEGT. The CDR3 loop is CASSGMETGGYGYTF. The CDR3 DNA sequence: TGTGCCAGCAGTGGGATGGAAACAGGGGGCTATGGCTACACCTTC.

This chain joins TRBV9 and TRBJ2-2, with TRBD2 matching 8 bases. The CDR3 is 16 amino acids. The V segment lost 4 bases and the J segment 0 bases; nucleotides outside the gene matches: 5. Germline lookup yields CDR1 SGDLS and CDR2 YYNGEE. The CDR3 region has the DNA TGTGCCAGCAGCTTGGCGGGACTAGCGAACACCGGGGAGCTGTTTTTT. It codes for CASSLAGLANTGELFF.

The chain carries TRBV6-5 and TRBJ2-7; perhaps TRBD1 as D (5 bases). V lost 0 bases to trimming and J lost 7 bases, with 13 bases between them. Germline CDR1 reads MNHEY; CDR2 reads SVGAGI. This CDR3 contains 14 residues. The CDR3, as DNA: TGTGCCAGCAGTTACTCACCCAGGGTGGGGGAGCAGTACTTC. It translates to CASSYSPRVGEQYF.

The rearrangement uses TRBV6-5 and TRBJ1-1, with D possibly TRBD1 on 5 matching bases. Per the germline V gene, CDR1 is MNHEY and CDR2 is SVGAGI. The CDR3 extends over 15 amino acids. V lost 5 bases, J lost 6 bases, and 19 bases lay in between. CDR3 protein: CASSMTRDARAEAFF. CDR3 DNA: TGTGCCAGCAGTATGACTAGGGACGCCAGGGCTGAAGCTTTCTTT.

The rearrangement uses TRBV10-3 and TRBJ1-2; TRBD1 aligns across 10 bases. In germline, CDR1 is ENHRY, CDR2 SYGVKD. The CDR3 contains 15 residues. V dropped 10 bases and J dropped 4; count of bases not matched to a gene: 12. CDR3 in amino acids: CATHPGQGDSYGYTF. CDR3 DNA sequence: TGTGCCACCCATCCCGGACAGGGGGACAGCTATGGCTACACCTTC.

This clone was recorded a few times. This chain links TRBV7-9 with TRBJ1-2; no definite D call. The CDR3 is 14 amino acids. CDR1 and CDR2 from the germline V gene are SEHNR and FQNEAQ (reference sequence). Trimming cost V 3 bases and J 2 bases, with 10 bases left between them. The CDR3 DNA reads as TGTGCCAGCAGCTTTTCTGGGCAAAACTATGGCTACACCTTC. This encodes CASSFSGQNYGYTF. Full variable domain (missing parts from reference TRBV7-9 and TRBJ1-2): DTGVSQNPRHKITKRGQNVTFRCDPISEHNRLYWYRQTLGQGPEFLTYFQNEAQLEKSRLLSDRFSAERPKGSFSTLEIQRTEQGDSAMYLCASSFSGQNYGYTFGSGTRLTVV.

This sequence joins TRBV5-1 and TRBJ1-1, with 9 nucleotides matching TRBD1. Per the germline V gene, CDR1 is SGHRS and CDR2 is YFSETQ. The CDR3 is 13 residues long. V lost 7 bases and J lost 1; bases outside the gene matches: 2. CDR3 region: CASGQGPNTEAFF. In DNA, the CDR3 is TGCGCCAGCGGACAGGGGCCGAACACTGAAGCTTTCTTT.

This clone was observed a handful of times. The chain is built from TRBV29-1 and TRBJ1-3; 11 bases line up with TRBD1. Germline CDR1 and CDR2: SQVTM and ANQGSEA. This CDR3 has 15 residues. V gave up 5 bases and J gave up 4 bases; unmatched junction bases: 7. CDR3 residues: CSVSPGTGGGNTIYF. The CDR3 region has the DNA TGCAGCGTTAGTCCTGGGACAGGGGGAGGAAACACCATATATTTT.

This clone has only a few counts. The V call is TRBV7-6, the J call TRBJ2-1, with TRBD1 matching 7 bases. CDR3 length: 12 residues. V was pared by 4 bases and J by 8 bases, with 2 bases of the junction left unmatched. CDR1 is SGHVS, CDR2 FNYEAQ, per germline. CDR3 loop: CASSSTGYEQFF. CDR3 DNA sequence: TGTGCCAGCAGCTCGACAGGGTATGAGCAGTTCTTC.

This clone was seen a handful of times. A read error may produce the germline difference seen at one junction end. V gene TRBV11-2 combines with J gene TRBJ2-7, with 9 bases identical to TRBD2. From germline, CDR1 is SGHAT and CDR2 FQNNGV. CDR3 length: 17 residues. CDR3 nucleotides: TGTGCCAGCAGATTAGAAAGTATTAGCGGGAGATTCCCCAAGCAGTACTTC. Protein: CASRLESISGRFPKQYF.

This rearrangement joins TRBV15 to TRBJ2-5, with 13 bases that match TRBD2. The CDR3 sequence is 18 residues long. CDR1 is LNHNV and CDR2 is YYDKDF in the germline V gene (reference sequence). Trimming took 0 bases from V and 2 from J; bases not matched to a gene: 6. In nucleotides, the CDR3 is TGTGCCACCAGCAGAGATGTGACTAGCGGGGGGCTACAAGAGACCCAGTACTTC. Protein sequence: CATSRDVTSGGLQETQYF.

The chain has TRBV28 and TRBJ1-4; 9 bases are shared with TRBD1. The length of the CDR3 is 16 residues. Germline V gene lookup returns CDR1 MDHEN and CDR2 SYDVKM. J gave up 0 bases and V 5 bases, and 4 bases lay outside the gene matches. CDR3 loop: CASSPRDRATNEKLFF. CDR3 bases: TGTGCCAGCAGTCCACGGGACAGGGCAACTAATGAAAAACTGTTTTTT.

About this clone itself: An end of the junction differs from the germline gene, which may be a read error. V and J are TRBV7-9 and TRBJ2-1, with 7 bases lining up with TRBD1. Germline lookup yields CDR1 SEHNR and CDR2 FQNEAQ (reference sequence). The CDR3 has 19 residues. CDR3 in DNA: TGTTCCAGCAGCCTCCGGGACAGCCAATTTTTTAGCTCCTACAATGAGCAGTTCTTC. This translates into CSSSLRDSQFFSSYNEQFF.

The V call is TRBV29-1, the J call TRBJ2-5; 7 nucleotides line up with TRBD2. Unmatched junction bases numbered 2, after V lost 4 bases and J lost 0 bases. The CDR3 covers 13 residues. Germline V gives CDR1 SQVTM, CDR2 ANQGSEA. This CDR3 is CSVVGRYQETQYF. In nucleotides, the CDR3 is TGCAGCGTTGTCGGGAGGTACCAAGAGACCCAGTACTTC.

The rearrangement links TRBV28 to TRBJ2-5; 8 bases are a match to TRBD1. The J call may be wrong; the DNA end is better matched by TRBJ2-7. The CDR3 totals 15 residues. Germline V lookup: CDR1 MDHEN, CDR2 SYDVKM. CDR3: CASSPGQGYSYEQYF. The CDR3 bases are TGTGCCAGCAGCCCCGGACAGGGATACTCCTACGAGCAGTACTTC.